These 10 T cell receptor beta chains were sequenced from one sample in a study of T-cell memory formation after mild COVID-19. Using its own MiXCR run on the 5' RACE reads, TCRdb lists one record per CDR3 protein. The sample consists of 300,000 to 400,000 distinct CDR3 sequences, more than 15% of them appearing once. The sequenced material came from PBMCs or a T cell subset sorted from them (not recorded which). The origin of the receptors is a man between 18 and 29 years old who had mild COVID-19 (a few samples of this study predate the infection). Cell type and time point are not known.

The J gene is TRBJ1-2, the V gene TRBV12-3 or TRBV12-4, with D perhaps matching TRBD1 (5 bases). Trimming shortened V by 7 bases and J by 4 bases, and 10 bases separated the two germline ends. The length of the CDR3 is 12 residues. The CDR3 nucleotides read TGTGCCAGCACCCAGGGTGGCTATGGCTACACCTTC. It encodes CASTQGGYGYTF.

The genes are TRBV6-5 and TRBJ1-2; a possible D gene is TRBD1 (6 bases). This CDR3 region has 14 residues. V was cut by 0 bases and J by 8 bases, with 13 bases left in between. The germline gives CDR1 MNHEY, CDR2 SVGAGI. CDR3 nucleotide sequence: TGTGCCAGCAGTTACTCGATAGGGGGGAAGGGCTACACCTTC. This gives the protein CASSYSIGGKGYTF.

J is TRBJ1-1 and V is TRBV5-1; no firm D call. V gave up 0 bases and J gave up 0 bases, with 15 bases separating them. This CDR3 contains 17 residues. CDR1 is SGHRS and CDR2 is YFSETQ in the germline V gene. CDR3 bases: TGCGCCAGCAGCTTGGGTTCCGTGACCCTTATGAACACTGAAGCTTTCTTT. Its translation: CASSLGSVTLMNTEAFF.

This rearrangement joins TRBV3-1 to TRBJ1-1; 8 bases line up with TRBD1. CDR3 length: 16 amino acids. Germline values: CDR1 LGHDT, CDR2 YNNKEL (reference sequence). With V trimmed by 0 bases and J by 2 bases, 5 bases remained unmatched. CDR3 nucleotide sequence: TGTGCCAGCAGCCAAGAAAGGGCAGGGGGCAACACTGAAGCTTTCTTT. This sequence encodes CASSQERAGGNTEAFF. Full variable domain (missing parts from reference TRBV3-1 and TRBJ1-1): DTAVSQTPKYLVTQMGNDKSIKCEQNLGHDTMYWYKQDSKKFLKIMFSYNNKELIINETVPNRFSPKSPDKAHLNLHINSLELGDSAVYFCASSQERAGGNTEAFFGQGTRLTVV.

This clonotype has just a few counts. The chain combines TRBV7-2 with TRBJ2-1; D remains unclear. From germline, CDR1 is SGHTA and CDR2 FQGNSA. The CDR3 extends over 11 amino acids. Between the trimmed V and J ends, which lost 4 bases and 8 bases, there was a span of 6 bases. CDR3 sequence: CASSSSDEQFF. CDR3 nucleotides: TGTGCCAGCAGCTCCAGCGATGAGCAGTTCTTC.

This clonotype has more than one count but fewer than ten. The rearrangement links TRBV18 to TRBJ1-1, with D perhaps matching TRBD1 (5 bases). The ends were cut back, 2 bases at V and 6 bases at J, with 7 bases in the middle. The germline gives CDR1 KGHSH, CDR2 LQKENI. The CDR3 totals 12 residues. CDR3 loop: CASSPRDAEAFF. The CDR3 bases are TGTGCCAGCTCACCAAGGGACGCTGAAGCTTTCTTT.

This clonotype was seen many times. V is TRBV28 and J is TRBJ2-7; no reliable D call. The CDR3 contains 12 residues. The V gene's germline CDR1 is MDHEN and CDR2 SYDVKM. V was cut by 2 bases and J by 4 bases, with 6 bases left in between. The chain's CDR3 is CASSLPGYEQYV. CDR3 sequence (DNA): TGTGCCAGCAGTTTACCGGGTTACGAGCAGTACGTC.

The chain recombines TRBV30 with TRBJ2-3, with D unclear. The CDR3 consists of 14 residues. V was shortened by 1 base and J by 4 bases, with 12 bases between the two germline ends. Per the germline V gene, CDR1 is GTSNPN and CDR2 is SVGIG (reference sequence). The CDR3 nucleotides read TGTGCCTGGAGTGGGAGCTCGTACCCAGATACGCAGTATTTT. Translated: CAWSGSSYPDTQYF. The entire variable domain, with the rest obtained from reference TRBV30 and TRBJ2-3, is as follows: SQTIHQWPATLVQPVGSPLSLECTVEGTSNPNLYWYRQAAGRGLQLLFYSVGIGQISSEVPQNLSASRPQDRQFILSSKKLLLSDSGFYLCAWSGSSYPDTQYFGPGTRLTVL.

This clonotype turned up a few times. V gene TRBV10-3 combines with J gene TRBJ2-5, with 12 bases lining up with TRBD2. Germline V CDR1 and CDR2: ENHRY, SYGVKD. The CDR3 contains 15 residues. The junction had 3 bases not matched to a gene; V was cut back by 6 bases and J by 1 base. This chain's CDR3 is CAIRATSGGQETQYF. CDR3 nucleotides: TGTGCCATCAGAGCGACTAGCGGGGGCCAAGAGACCCAGTACTTC.

This clonotype was observed many times. The chain combines TRBV11-2 with TRBJ2-1; weak D call: TRBD2 (5 bases). This CDR3 comprises 15 residues. Germline CDR1 is SGHAT and CDR2 is FQNNGV. V gave up 5 bases and J gave up 8 bases, with 19 bases separating them. For the CDR3, the DNA is TGTGCCAGCAGCCGTAGAATACCCCCCGGGGATGAGCAGTTCTTC. Protein product: CASSRRIPPGDEQFF.